The table lists the clone carrying this T cell receptor (beta chain) with many counts. The sample is drawn from a study of T-cell reconstitution after alpha-beta-depleted transplantation in children. Preparation of the TCRbeta library was carried out with unique molecular identifiers. TCRdb analysed the PCR reads with MiXCR anew, one entry per CDR3 protein. The data show 200,000 to 300,000 distinct CDR3 sequences, more than 10% seen once. J was trimmed by 6 bases and V by 2 bases; bases with no gene match: 6. Germline CDR1 MNHEY, CDR2 SMNVEV (reference sequence). CDR3 length: 15 residues. The material sequenced was PBMCs from the stem cell graft donor, taken from the stem cell graft. The V call is TRBV27, the J call TRBJ2-4, with 8 bases fitting TRBD1. The origin of this receptor is a human donor who donated a stem cell graft to a child with acute lymphoblastic leukemia. DNA for the CDR3: TGTGCCAGCAGTTTAGGTGCAGGGGGCGCAAACATTCAGTACTTC. It encodes CASSLGAGGANIQYF.